This TCR beta chain was profiled in a study of cytomegalovirus exposure and HLA in healthy donors. Trimming at V came to 5 bases and at J to 5 bases, leaving 8 bases not matched to a gene. This CDR3 spans 15 amino acids. Germline CDR1 and CDR2: LNHDA and SQIVND (reference sequence). Libraries were prepared by immunoSEQ multiplex PCR; TCRdb keeps only in-frame clonotypes and omits some of them. The data hold 100,000 to 130,000 clones, with around 95% observed a single time. Remarks on this clone: Antigen: not known.

Study observations and caveats: The majority of TCR sequences were rare, yet some public TCRs appeared in many donors.

Sequencing used PBMCs. This sequence was found in a woman younger than 30 in good health and CMV-seronegative. The rearrangement uses TRBV19 and TRBJ2-5; 10 positions match TRBD1. CDR3 protein: CASSPSGTGVETQYF. The CDR3 DNA is TGTGCCAGTAGTCCCTCCGGGACAGGGGTCGAGACCCAGTACTTC.